The rows below give T cell receptor beta chains drawn from one sample of a study of blood T cell repertoires in COVID-19. TCRdb's copy holds only in-frame clones and misses some; the assay was immunoSEQ multiplex PCR. The sample carries about 250,000 clones, 86% recorded once. Sequencing was carried out using peripheral blood. The source is a woman of 80 years or more with COVID-19, enrolled during active disease. CDR3s include the opening cysteine and the closing phenylalanine or tryptophan. Each record gives: clone size, J gene, V gene, CDR3 protein. For some rows the clone size is stated as once, few or many, or as a class when expanded; others skip it.

. TRBJ1-1 TRBV12-3/TRBV12-4 CASSITRGTEAFF
. TRBJ2-5 TRBV7-2 CASSLVAGPETQYF
. TRBJ1-6 TRBV14 CASSIGQKNSPLHF
. TRBJ2-7 TRBV10-3 CAIRGGLRSYEQYF
. TRBJ1-2 TRBV6-1 CASSEFGRGDGYTF
. TRBJ1-4 TRBV7-2 CASSLSGREKLFF
. TRBJ1-4 TRBV21-1 CASSNQGTENEKLFF
. TRBJ1-5 TRBV28 CASSLVAGGVKPQHF
once TRBJ1-1 TRBV9 CASSVGGANTEAFF
once TRBJ1-1 TRBV18 CASSPRAGVDEAFF
. TRBJ1-4 TRBV4-1 CASSQQGADRAGEKLFF
. TRBJ2-1 TRBV6-5 CASSYDSGPYNEQFF
. TRBJ2-1 TRBV28 CASSLGTAGFYNEQFF
. TRBJ2-3 TRBV11-2 CASSLVGQTGGTDTQYF
. TRBJ1-5 TRBV28 CASSRGGTGSQPQHF
once TRBJ2-1 TRBV11-1 CASSRGFGNEQFF
. TRBJ2-1 TRBV19 CASSIDRDRVGQFF
. TRBJ2-1 TRBV7-2 CASSLLAGGGFNEQFF
. TRBJ2-1 TRBV6-1 CASSEARRGDYNEQFF
. TRBJ1-3 TRBV30 CAWSVASGNTIYF